This TCR beta chain emerged from a study of blood T cell repertoires in COVID-19. Authors' processing steps: Using reference gene primer amplification, nucleated cell counts were estimated. The assay was immunoSEQ multiplex PCR, and TCRdb's table has in-frame clones only and misses some. The V and J calls and clone size come from that table; D and trimming were worked out from the DNA. The top ten clones hold 1.7% of a sample with 360,000 or so clones, approximately 89% of them seen once. The CDR3 has 14 amino acids. CDR1 MDHEN and CDR2 SYDVKM come from the germline V gene. V lost 7 bases, J lost 4 bases, and 4 bases stayed unmatched. Living in 24 US areas, the participants were between roughly 18 and 89 years of age. Categorization into cohorts depended on clinical history that participants reported. Among Cohort 3 donors, those recovered had two negative PCRs, clearance, or symptom resolution.

Sequences were obtained from PBMCs or T cells enriched from blood (not recorded which). The receptor comes from a woman younger than 45 who had recovered from COVID-19. J is TRBJ2-5 and V is TRBV28; TRBD2 aligns across 12 bases. The CDR3 loop is CASNPSGGGETQYF. In nucleotides, the CDR3 is TGTGCCAGCAATCCTAGCGGGGGGGGAGAGACCCAGTACTTC.